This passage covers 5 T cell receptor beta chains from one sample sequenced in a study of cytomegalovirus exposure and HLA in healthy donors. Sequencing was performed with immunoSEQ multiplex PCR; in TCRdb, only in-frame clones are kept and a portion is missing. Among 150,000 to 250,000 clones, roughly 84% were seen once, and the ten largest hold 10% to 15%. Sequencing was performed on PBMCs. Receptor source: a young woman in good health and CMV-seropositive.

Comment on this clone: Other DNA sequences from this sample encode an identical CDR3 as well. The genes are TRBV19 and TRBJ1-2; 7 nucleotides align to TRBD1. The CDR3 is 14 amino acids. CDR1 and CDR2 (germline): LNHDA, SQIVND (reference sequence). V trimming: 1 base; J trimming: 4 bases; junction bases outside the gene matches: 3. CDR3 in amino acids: CASSIGQGGYGYTF. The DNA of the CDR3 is TGTGCCAGTAGTATAGGACAGGGAGGCTATGGCTACACCTTC.

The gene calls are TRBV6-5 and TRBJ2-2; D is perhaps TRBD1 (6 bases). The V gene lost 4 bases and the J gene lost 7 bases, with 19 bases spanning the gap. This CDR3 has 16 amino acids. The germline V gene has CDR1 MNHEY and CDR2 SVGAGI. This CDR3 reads CASSFGRNRAGGELFF. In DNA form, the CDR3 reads TGTGCCAGCAGTTTCGGCCGTAACAGGGCTGGCGGGGAGCTGTTTTTT.

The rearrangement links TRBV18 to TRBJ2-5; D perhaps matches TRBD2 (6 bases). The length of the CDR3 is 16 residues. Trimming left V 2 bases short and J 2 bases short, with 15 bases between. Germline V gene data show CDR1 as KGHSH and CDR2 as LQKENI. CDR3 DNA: TGTGCCAGCTCACCATTGAGCGGGCTAGGTCAAGAGACCCAGTACTTC. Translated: CASSPLSGLGQETQYF.

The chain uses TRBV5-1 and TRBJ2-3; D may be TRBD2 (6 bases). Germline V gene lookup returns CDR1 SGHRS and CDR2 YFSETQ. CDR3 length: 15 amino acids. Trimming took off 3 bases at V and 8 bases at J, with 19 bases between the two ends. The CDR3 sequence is CASSSPGTGVATQYF. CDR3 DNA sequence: TGCGCCAGCAGCTCCCCCGGGACTGGGGTGGCTACGCAGTATTTT.

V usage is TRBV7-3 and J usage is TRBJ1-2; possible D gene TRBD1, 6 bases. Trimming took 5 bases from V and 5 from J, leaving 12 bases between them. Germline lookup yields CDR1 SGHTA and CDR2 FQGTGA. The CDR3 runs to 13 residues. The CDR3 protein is CASSPGEPYGYTF. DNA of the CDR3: TGTGCCAGCAGCCCAGGGGAGCCATATGGCTACACCTTC.